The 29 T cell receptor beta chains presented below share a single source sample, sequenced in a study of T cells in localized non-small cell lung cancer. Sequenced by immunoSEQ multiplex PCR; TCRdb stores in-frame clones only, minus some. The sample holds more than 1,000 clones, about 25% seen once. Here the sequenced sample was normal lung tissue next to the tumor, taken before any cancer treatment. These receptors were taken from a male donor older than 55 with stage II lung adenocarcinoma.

The CDR3 DNA is TGCGCCAGCAGCTTTGGGCAGGGGGCTTTGGCTAATGAAAAACTGTTTTTT. Protein: CASSFGQGALANEKLFF. The rearrangement links TRBV5-1 to TRBJ1-4, with TRBD1 identical over 8 bases. This CDR3 contains 17 residues. With V trimmed by 2 bases and J by 3 bases, 9 bases remained unmatched. Germline-derived CDR1 and CDR2 are SGHRS and YFSETQ. The full variable domain, with the rest looked up from reference TRBV5-1 and TRBJ1-4, is KAGVTQTPRYLIKTRGQQVTLSCSPISGHRSVSWYQQTPGQGLQFLFEYFSETQRNKGNFPGRFSGRQFSNSRSEMNVSTLELGDSALYLCASSFGQGALANEKLFFGSGTQLSVL.

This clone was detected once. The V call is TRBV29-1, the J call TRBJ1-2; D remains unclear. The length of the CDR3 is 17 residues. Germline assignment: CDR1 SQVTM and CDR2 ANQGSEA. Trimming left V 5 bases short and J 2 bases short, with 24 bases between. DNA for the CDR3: TGCAGCGTTTATGGTGGGGTCGGAGGAAACCTAAACTATGGCTACACCTTC. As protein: CSVYGGVGGNLNYGYTF.

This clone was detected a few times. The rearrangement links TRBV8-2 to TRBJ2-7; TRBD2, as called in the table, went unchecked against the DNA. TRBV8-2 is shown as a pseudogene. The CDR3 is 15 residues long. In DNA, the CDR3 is TGTGCCAGCAGATCCGGGACTGCAAGTTGGGACGAGCAGTACTTC. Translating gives CASRSGTASWDEQYF.

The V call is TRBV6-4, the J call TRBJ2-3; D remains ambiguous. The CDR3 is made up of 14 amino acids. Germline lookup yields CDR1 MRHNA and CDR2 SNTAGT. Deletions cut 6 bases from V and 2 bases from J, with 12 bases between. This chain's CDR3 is CASRGDPDTDTQYF. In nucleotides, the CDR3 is TGTGCCAGCAGGGGTGACCCTGACACAGATACGCAGTATTTT.

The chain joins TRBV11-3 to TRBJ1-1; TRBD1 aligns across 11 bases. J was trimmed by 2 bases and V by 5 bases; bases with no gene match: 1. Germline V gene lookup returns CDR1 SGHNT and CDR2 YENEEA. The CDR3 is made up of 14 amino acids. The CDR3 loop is CASSRTGGNTEAFF. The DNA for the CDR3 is TGTGCCAGCAGCCGGACAGGGGGCAACACTGAAGCTTTCTTT.

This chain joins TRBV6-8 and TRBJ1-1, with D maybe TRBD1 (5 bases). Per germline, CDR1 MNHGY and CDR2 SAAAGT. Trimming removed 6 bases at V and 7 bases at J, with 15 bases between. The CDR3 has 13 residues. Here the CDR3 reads CASSPGGGGEAFF. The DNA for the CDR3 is TGTGCCAGCAGCCCCGGGGGTGGTGGTGAAGCTTTCTTT.

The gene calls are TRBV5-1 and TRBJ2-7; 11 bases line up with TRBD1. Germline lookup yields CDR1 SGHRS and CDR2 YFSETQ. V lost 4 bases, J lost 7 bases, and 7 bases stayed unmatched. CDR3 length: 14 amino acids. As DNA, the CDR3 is TGCGCCAGCAGCCCCGCGGGACAGGGGGTTGAGCAGTACTTC. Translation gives CASSPAGQGVEQYF. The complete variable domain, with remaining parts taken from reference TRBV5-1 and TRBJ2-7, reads KAGVTQTPRYLIKTRGQQVTLSCSPISGHRSVSWYQQTPGQGLQFLFEYFSETQRNKGNFPGRFSGRQFSNSRSEMNVSTLELGDSALYLCASSPAGQGVEQYFGPGTRLTVT.

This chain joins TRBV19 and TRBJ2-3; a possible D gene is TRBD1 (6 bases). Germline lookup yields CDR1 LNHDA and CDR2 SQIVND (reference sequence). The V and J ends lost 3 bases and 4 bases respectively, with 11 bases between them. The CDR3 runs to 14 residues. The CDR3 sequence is CASSILQGADTQYF. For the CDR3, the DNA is TGTGCCAGTAGTATTCTACAGGGTGCAGATACGCAGTATTTT.

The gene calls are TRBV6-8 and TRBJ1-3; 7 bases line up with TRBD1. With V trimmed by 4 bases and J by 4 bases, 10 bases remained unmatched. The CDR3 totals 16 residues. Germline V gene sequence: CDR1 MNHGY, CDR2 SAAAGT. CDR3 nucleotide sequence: TGTGCCAGCAGTTTGGGCAGGGGGACGAAAGGAAACACCATATATTTT. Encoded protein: CASSLGRGTKGNTIYF.

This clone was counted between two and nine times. The CDR3 DNA follows: TGCGCCAGCAGCCAAAGGGATTTGAACACTGAAGCTTTCTTT. This codes for CASSQRDLNTEAFF. The chain has TRBV4-1 and TRBJ1-1, with D unresolved. V lost 2 bases to trimming and J lost 0 bases, with 7 bases between them. The germline gives CDR1 MGHRA, CDR2 YSYEKL. The CDR3 extends over 14 amino acids.

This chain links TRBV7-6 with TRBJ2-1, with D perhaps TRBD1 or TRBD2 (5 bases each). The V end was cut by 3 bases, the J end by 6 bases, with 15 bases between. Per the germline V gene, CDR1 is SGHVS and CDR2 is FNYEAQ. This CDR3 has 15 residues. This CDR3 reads CASSFVGTESNEQFF. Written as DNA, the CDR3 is TGTGCCAGCAGCTTTGTGGGGACCGAGAGCAATGAGCAGTTCTTC. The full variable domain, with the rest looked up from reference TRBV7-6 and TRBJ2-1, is GAGVSQSPRYKVTKRGQDVALRCDPISGHVSLYWYRQALGQGPEFLTYFNYEAQQDKSGLPNDRFSAERPEGSISTLTIQRTEQRDSAMYRCASSFVGTESNEQFFGPGTRLTVL.

CDR3 nucleotide sequence: TGCAGCGTTCGGCCGAGTGGGGAAAAACTGTTTTTT. It encodes CSVRPSGEKLFF. V gene TRBV29-1 combines with J gene TRBJ1-4; D gene unclear. CDR1 and CDR2 from the germline V gene are SQVTM and ANQGSEA. The V end was cut by 5 bases, the J end by 8 bases, with 12 bases between. The CDR3 consists of 12 residues.

The CDR3 coding sequence is TGTGCCTGGAGGGGGGCAAGAGAGCTGTTTTTT. Its translation is CAWRGARELFF. The chain joins TRBV30 to TRBJ2-2, with D perhaps matching TRBD1 (6 bases). There are 11 residues in the CDR3. Trimming shortened V by 3 bases and J by 11 bases, and 10 bases separated the two germline ends. The germline gives CDR1 GTSNPN, CDR2 SVGIG (reference sequence).

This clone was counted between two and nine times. The CDR3 nucleotides are TGTGCCAGCAGTCTCCGGGCATGGGGGGAGCTGTTTTTT. Its protein is CASSLRAWGELFF. The chain joins TRBV28 to TRBJ2-2; D call uncertain. Trimming pared 5 bases from V and 8 bases from J, leaving 12 bases between. This CDR3 is built from 13 residues. The germline gives CDR1 MDHEN, CDR2 SYDVKM.

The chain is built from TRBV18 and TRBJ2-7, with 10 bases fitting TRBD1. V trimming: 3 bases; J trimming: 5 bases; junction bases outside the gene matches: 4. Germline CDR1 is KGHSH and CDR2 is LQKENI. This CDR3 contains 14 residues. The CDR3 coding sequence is TGTGCCAGCTCACCGCGACAGGGGGCTAACGAGCAGTACTTC. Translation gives CASSPRQGANEQYF.

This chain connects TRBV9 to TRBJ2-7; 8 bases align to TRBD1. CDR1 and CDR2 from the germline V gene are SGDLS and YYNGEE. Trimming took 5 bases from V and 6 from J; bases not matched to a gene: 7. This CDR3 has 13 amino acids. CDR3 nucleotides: TGTGCCAGCAGTGGACAGGGATGGGGCGAGCAGTACGTC. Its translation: CASSGQGWGEQYV.

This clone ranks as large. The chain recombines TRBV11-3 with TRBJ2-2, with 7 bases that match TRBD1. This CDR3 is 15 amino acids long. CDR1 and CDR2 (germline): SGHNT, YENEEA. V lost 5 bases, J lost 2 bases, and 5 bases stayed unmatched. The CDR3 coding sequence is TGTGCCAGCAGCCTCGGGACAGCCAACACCGGGGAGCTGTTTTTT. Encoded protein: CASSLGTANTGELFF. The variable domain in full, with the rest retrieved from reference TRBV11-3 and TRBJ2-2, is EAGVVQSPRYKIIEKKQPVAFWCNPISGHNTLYWYLQNLGQGPELLIRYENEEAVDDSQLPKDRFSAERLKGVDSTLKIQPAELGDSAVYLCASSLGTANTGELFFGEGSRLTVL.

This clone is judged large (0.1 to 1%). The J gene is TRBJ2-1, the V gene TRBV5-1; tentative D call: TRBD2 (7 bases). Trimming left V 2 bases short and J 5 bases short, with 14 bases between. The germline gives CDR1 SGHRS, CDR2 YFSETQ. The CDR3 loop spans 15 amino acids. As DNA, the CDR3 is TGCGCCAGCAGCTTCTGGGGGGGCGGGCACAATGAGCAGTTCTTC. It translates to CASSFWGGGHNEQFF.

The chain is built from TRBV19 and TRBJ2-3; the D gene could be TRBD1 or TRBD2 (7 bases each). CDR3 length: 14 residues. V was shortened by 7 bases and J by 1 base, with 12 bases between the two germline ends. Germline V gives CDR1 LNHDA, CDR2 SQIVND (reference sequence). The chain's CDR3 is CASNRGGGTDTQYF. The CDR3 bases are TGTGCCAGTAACAGGGGAGGGGGCACAGATACGCAGTATTTT.

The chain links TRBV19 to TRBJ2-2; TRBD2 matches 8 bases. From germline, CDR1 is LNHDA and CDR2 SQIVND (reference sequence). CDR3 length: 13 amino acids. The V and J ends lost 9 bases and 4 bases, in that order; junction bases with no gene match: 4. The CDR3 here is CASGGAVTGELFF. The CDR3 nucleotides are TGTGCCAGCGGGGGGGCGGTCACCGGGGAGCTGTTTTTT.

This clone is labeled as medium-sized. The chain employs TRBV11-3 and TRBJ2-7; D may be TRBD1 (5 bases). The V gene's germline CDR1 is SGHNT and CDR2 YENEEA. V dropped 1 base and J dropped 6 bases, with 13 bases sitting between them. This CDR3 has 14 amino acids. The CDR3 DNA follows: TGTGCCAGCAGCTTAGTCGGCAGGGTAGCCGAGCAGTACTTC. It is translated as CASSLVGRVAEQYF.

The chain's CDR3 is CASSPELAKNIQYF. The CDR3, as DNA: TGTGCCAGTAGTCCGGAGCTAGCCAAAAACATTCAGTACTTC. The chain combines TRBV19 with TRBJ2-4; D unresolved. Germline assignment: CDR1 LNHDA and CDR2 SQIVND (reference sequence). The CDR3 has 14 residues. V was shortened by 5 bases and J by 0 bases, with 8 bases between the two germline ends.

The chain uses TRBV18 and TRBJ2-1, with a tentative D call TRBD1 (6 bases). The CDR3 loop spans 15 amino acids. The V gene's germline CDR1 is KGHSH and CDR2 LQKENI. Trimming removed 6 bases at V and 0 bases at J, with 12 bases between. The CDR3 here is CASSRQEISYNEQFF. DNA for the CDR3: TGTGCCAGCTCCCGACAGGAAATCTCCTACAATGAGCAGTTCTTC.

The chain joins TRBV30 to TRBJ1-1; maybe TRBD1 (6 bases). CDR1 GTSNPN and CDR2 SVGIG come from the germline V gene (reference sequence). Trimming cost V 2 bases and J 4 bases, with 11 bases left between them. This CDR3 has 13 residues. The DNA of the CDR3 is TGTGCCTGGAGTAAAGGACAGAGCACTGAAGCTTTCTTT. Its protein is CAWSKGQSTEAFF.

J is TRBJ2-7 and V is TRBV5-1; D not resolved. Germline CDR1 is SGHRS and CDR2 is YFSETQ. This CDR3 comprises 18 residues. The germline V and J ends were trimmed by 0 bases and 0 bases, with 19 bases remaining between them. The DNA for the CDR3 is TGCGCCAGCAGCTTGGAGTTTTTGTTAAAAAGCCGCTCCTACGAGCAGTACGTC. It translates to CASSLEFLLKSRSYEQYV.

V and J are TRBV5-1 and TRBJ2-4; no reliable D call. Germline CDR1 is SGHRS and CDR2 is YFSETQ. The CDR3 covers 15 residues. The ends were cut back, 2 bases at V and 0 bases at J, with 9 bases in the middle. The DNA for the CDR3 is TGCGCCAGCAGCTTTTCTCTCGAAGCCAAAAACATTCAGTACTTC. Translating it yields CASSFSLEAKNIQYF.

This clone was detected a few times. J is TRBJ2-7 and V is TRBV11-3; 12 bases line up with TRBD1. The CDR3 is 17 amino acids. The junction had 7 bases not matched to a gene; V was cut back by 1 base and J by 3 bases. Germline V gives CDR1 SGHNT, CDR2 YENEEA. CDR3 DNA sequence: TGTGCCAGCAGCTTAGGACCCGGGACAGGGGGCGGCTACGAGCAGTACTTC. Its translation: CASSLGPGTGGGYEQYF.

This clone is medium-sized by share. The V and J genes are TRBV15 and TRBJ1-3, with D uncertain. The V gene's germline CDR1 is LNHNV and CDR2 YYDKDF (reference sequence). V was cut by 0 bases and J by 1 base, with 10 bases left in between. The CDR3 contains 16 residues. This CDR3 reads CATSRDLTASGNTIYF. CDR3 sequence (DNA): TGTGCCACCAGCAGAGATCTGACCGCTTCTGGAAACACCATATATTTT.

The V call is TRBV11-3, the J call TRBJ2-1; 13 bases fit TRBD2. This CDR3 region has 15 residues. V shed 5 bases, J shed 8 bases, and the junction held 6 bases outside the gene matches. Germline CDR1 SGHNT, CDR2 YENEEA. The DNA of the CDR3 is TGTGCCAGCAGCCCGGGGACTAGCGGGGCCGATGAGCAGTTCTTC. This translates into CASSPGTSGADEQFF.